The clone carrying this T cell receptor beta chain has a count of ten or more. The antigen is not known. CDR3 length: 14 amino acids. CDR1 and CDR2 from the germline V gene are SGHTA and FQGNSA. V was shortened by 5 bases and J by 8 bases, with 16 bases between the two germline ends. MiXCR, run by TCRdb on the reads, gives a single entry per CDR3 protein. The data show roughly 300,000 distinct CDR3 sequences, about 23% seen once. This specimen belongs to a study of T cell repertoires in cytomegalovirus infection. Study overall: Shared public TCR beta signatures pointed to both CMV infection and a matching HLA type. Whole-study results and caveats: Based on cumulative public TCR beta family frequency, carriers of CMV plus the relevant HLA were identified. HLA-C-restricted CMV clonotypes gave the most frequent clonotype in two of eight donors.

The sample comprised PBMCs. The chain employs TRBV7-2 and TRBJ2-1; no definite D call. This sequence was found in a human donor in good health (CMV status not recorded). Some clones in this sample may be carry-over from other donors' samples. CDR3 sequence reads: CASSPRASSDEQFF. In DNA, the CDR3 is TGTGCCAGCAGCCCCCGAGCCTCGAGTGATGAGCAGTTCTTC.